This passage covers 26 T cell receptor beta chains from one sample sequenced in a study of OX40 agonist ivuxolimab in advanced cancers. Using immunoSEQ multiplex PCR, the repertoire was profiled, and TCRdb retains in-frame clones only, with some absent. The sample consists of 70,000 or so clones, around 90% of them appearing once. The sample consisted of CD4+ or CD8+ T cells sorted from blood, taken in a trial of the OX40 agonist ivuxolimab. The receptor source for this set is an adult with an advanced solid tumor such as melanoma, head and neck, liver or kidney cancer.

This clone has more than one count but fewer than ten. The V call is TRBV7-3, the J call TRBJ2-7; D assignment may be TRBD1 or TRBD2 (7 bases each). The V end was cut by 5 bases, the J end by 2 bases, with 13 bases between. The CDR3 runs to 14 residues. Germline values: CDR1 SGHTA, CDR2 FQGTGA. CDR3 in amino acids: CASSPGGVTYEQYF. CDR3 DNA sequence: TGTGCCAGCAGCCCAGGGGGGGTTACCTACGAGCAGTACTTC. Looking up the rest from reference TRBV7-3 and TRBJ2-7 gives the full variable domain: GAGVSQTPSNKVTEKGKYVELRCDPISGHTALYWYRQSLGQGPEFLIYFQGTGAADDSGLPNDRFFAVRPEGSVSTLKIQRTERGDSAVYLCASSPGGVTYEQYFGPGTRLTVT.

The chain links TRBV27 to TRBJ1-1; tentative D call: TRBD1 (6 bases). The CDR3 spans 14 residues. Germline CDR1 and CDR2: MNHEY and SMNVEV (reference sequence). V lost 5 bases and J 1 base, leaving 11 bases between the germline ends. The CDR3 loop is CASSVGQRNTEAFF. The CDR3 DNA reads TGTGCCAGCAGTGTCGGACAGAGGAACACTGAAGCTTTCTTT.

The chain couples TRBV5-6 to TRBJ2-1; TRBD1 might be the D (6 bases). Germline V gene data show CDR1 as SGHDT and CDR2 as YYEEEE. Trimming shortened V by 3 bases and J by 3 bases, and 10 bases separated the two germline ends. The CDR3 runs to 14 residues. CDR3 sequence (DNA): TGTGCCAGCAGCTCGTCAGGGGTCTACAATGAGCAGTTCTTC. It yields the protein CASSSSGVYNEQFF. Supplemented by reference TRBV5-6 and TRBJ2-1, the full variable domain reads DAGVTQSPTHLIKTRGQQVTLRCSPKSGHDTVSWYQQALGQGPQFIFQYYEEEERQRGNFPDRFSGHQFPNYSSELNVNALLLGDSALYLCASSSSGVYNEQFFGPGTRLTVL.

The chain carries TRBV9 and TRBJ1-1; 7 bases are a match to TRBD1. Germline assignment: CDR1 SGDLS and CDR2 YYNGEE. V lost 3 bases to trimming and J lost 4 bases; unmatched junction nucleotides: 6. The CDR3 spans 14 residues. CDR3 amino acids: CASSALQGSTEAFF. CDR3 coding DNA: TGTGCCAGCAGCGCCCTACAGGGGAGCACTGAAGCTTTCTTT.

The chain carries TRBV7-2 and TRBJ1-1; 11 nucleotides match TRBD1. CDR3 size: 15 residues. Germline values: CDR1 SGHTA, CDR2 FQGNSA. After removal of 5 bases from V and 6 bases from J, the junction contained 8 bases not matched to a gene. CDR3 amino acids: CASSLRTGGISEAFF. The CDR3 DNA sequence: TGTGCCAGCAGCCTGAGGACAGGGGGCATCTCTGAAGCTTTCTTT.

The chain couples TRBV25-1 to TRBJ1-6; weak D call: TRBD1 (6 bases). Between the trimmed V and J ends, which lost 3 bases and 9 bases, there was a span of 12 bases. CDR3 length equals 14 residues. The V gene's germline CDR1 is MGHDK and CDR2 SYGVNS. Here the CDR3 reads CASSEGDIFSPLHF. The CDR3 nucleotides are TGTGCCAGCAGTGAGGGGGACATTTTTTCACCCCTCCACTTT.

The chain joins TRBV30 to TRBJ1-2, with D perhaps matching TRBD1 (5 bases). The CDR3 is made up of 14 amino acids. V was pared by 0 bases and J by 4 bases, with 12 bases between. CDR1 is GTSNPN and CDR2 is SVGIG in the germline V gene (reference sequence). The CDR3 is CAWSVAEGPYGYTF. The CDR3 DNA is TGTGCCTGGAGTGTAGCAGAGGGGCCCTATGGCTACACCTTC.

The chain combines TRBV4-3 with TRBJ2-7, with TRBD1 matching over 8 bases. Per germline, CDR1 LGHNA and CDR2 YSLEER. The length of the CDR3 is 14 residues. V lost 5 bases and J lost 2; bases outside the gene matches: 5. CDR3 in amino acids: CASSGRQGPYEQYF. In DNA form, the CDR3 reads TGCGCCAGCAGCGGGCGACAGGGGCCCTACGAGCAGTACTTC.

The chain couples TRBV28 to TRBJ2-5; TRBD1 might be the D (6 bases). This CDR3 is built from 14 residues. The germline V gene encodes CDR1 MDHEN and CDR2 SYDVKM. Trimming took 5 bases from V and 0 from J, leaving 10 bases between them. This chain's CDR3 is CASSGGGHQETQYF. The CDR3 nucleotides are TGTGCCAGCAGTGGGGGCGGACACCAAGAGACCCAGTACTTC.

The rearrangement joins TRBV9 to TRBJ2-5, with 7 bases fitting TRBD2. Trimming cost V 0 bases and J 5 bases; bases outside gene matches: 7. The CDR3 is 15 amino acids. In germline, CDR1 is SGDLS, CDR2 YYNGEE. CDR3 sequence (DNA): TGTGCCAGCAGCGTAGGGCGGGGAGGGCCTGAGACCCAGTACTTC. Translating it yields CASSVGRGGPETQYF.

The J gene is TRBJ2-5, the V gene TRBV21-1; TRBD2 is taken as the D call from the table, unchecked against the DNA. TRBV21-1 is a listed pseudogene. The CDR3 extends over 15 amino acids. The CDR3 sequence: CASSKEGGFGETQYF. In DNA form, the CDR3 reads TGTGCCAGCAGCAAAGAAGGAGGGTTTGGAGAGACCCAGTACTTC.

The chain uses TRBV29-1 and TRBJ2-6, with D unclear. Trimming stripped 6 bases from V and 4 bases from J, with 7 bases between. The CDR3 loop spans 12 amino acids. CDR1 is SQVTM and CDR2 is ANQGSEA in the germline V gene. The CDR3 is CSVRQGANVLTF. In nucleotides, the CDR3 is TGCAGCGTCCGCCAGGGGGCCAACGTCCTGACTTTC.

The V gene is TRBV9, the J gene TRBJ2-7; 8 bases align to TRBD2. CDR1 and CDR2 from the germline V gene are SGDLS and YYNGEE. V lost 0 bases to trimming and J lost 2 bases; unmatched junction nucleotides: 7. This CDR3 region has 16 residues. CDR3 DNA: TGTGCCAGCAGCGTAGCAGCGGGAGTAGGCGCCTACGAGCAGTACTTC. Residues: CASSVAAGVGAYEQYF.

This clone has a single count. The chain couples TRBV5-4 to TRBJ2-1; tentatively, D is TRBD2 (6 bases). The CDR3 extends over 15 amino acids. V was cut by 0 bases and J by 3 bases, with 10 bases left in between. Germline V CDR1 and CDR2: SGHNT, YYREEE (reference sequence). CDR3 in DNA: TGTGCCAGCAGCTTGGCCGGAGGGAACTACAATGAGCAGTTCTTC. Protein product: CASSLAGGNYNEQFF.

The chain has TRBV4-1 and TRBJ1-5; 8 bases align to TRBD1. V dropped 3 bases and J dropped 6; count of bases not matched to a gene: 7. This CDR3 region has 15 residues. Germline CDR1 reads MGHRA; CDR2 reads YSYEKL. CDR3 in DNA: TGCGCCAGCAGCCAGGGGCCAGGGGGCGGTCAGCCCCAGCATTTT. Amino acid sequence: CASSQGPGGGQPQHF.

The rearrangement joins TRBV4-3 to TRBJ1-1, with no clear D. Germline lookup yields CDR1 LGHNA and CDR2 YSLEER. This CDR3 comprises 15 residues. V gave up 3 bases and J gave up 3 bases, with 14 bases separating them. CDR3 in amino acids: CASSHTGRGHTEAFF. In DNA form, the CDR3 reads TGCGCCAGCAGCCACACGGGCCGAGGACACACTGAAGCTTTCTTT.

The chain is built from TRBV27 and TRBJ2-7; D is undetermined. Trimming cost V 5 bases and J 0 bases, with 11 bases left between them. The CDR3 contains 14 residues. Germline V gene data show CDR1 as MNHEY and CDR2 as SMNVEV (reference sequence). CDR3 residues: CASSPVLPSYEQYF. The CDR3 nucleotides are TGTGCCAGCAGTCCCGTCCTCCCCTCCTACGAGCAGTACTTC.

This rearrangement joins TRBV19 to TRBJ2-7; D is perhaps TRBD1 (5 bases). From germline, CDR1 is LNHDA and CDR2 SQIVND (reference sequence). Trimming took 5 bases from V and 8 from J, leaving 22 bases between them. CDR3 length: 15 amino acids. The CDR3 here is CASSDLTGLSVKQYF. The CDR3 DNA sequence: TGTGCCAGTAGTGACCTCACAGGTCTGTCTGTCAAGCAGTACTTC.

This sequence joins TRBV19 and TRBJ2-5; 9 bases are a match to TRBD2. Germline V CDR1 and CDR2: LNHDA, SQIVND (reference sequence). The J segment lost 3 bases and the V segment lost 6 bases, leaving 11 bases of the junction unmatched. CDR3 size: 16 residues. As DNA, the CDR3 is TGTGCCAGTAGCCCGCTCGGGCAGCGGGGGGAAGAGACCCAGTACTTC. It yields the protein CASSPLGQRGEETQYF. The whole variable domain, filled in from reference TRBV19 and TRBJ2-5, reads DGGITQSPKYLFRKEGQNVTLSCEQNLNHDAMYWYRQDPGQGLRLIYYSQIVNDFQKGDIAEGYSVSREKKESFPLTVTSAQKNPTAFYLCASSPLGQRGEETQYFGPGTRLLVL.

This chain uses TRBV28 with TRBJ2-7; possible D gene TRBD1, 6 bases. The CDR3 sequence is 15 residues long. Germline values: CDR1 MDHEN, CDR2 SYDVKM. The V end lost 6 bases, the J end lost 4 bases, and 19 bases lay between the germline ends. The CDR3 DNA reads TGTGCCAGCAGCCCGTCTACAGGGTCGCAATACGAGCAGTACTTC. It encodes CASSPSTGSQYEQYF.

The chain recombines TRBV5-4 with TRBJ2-5; D may correspond to TRBD1 or TRBD2 (5 bases each). The CDR3 has 15 amino acids. Germline CDR1 is SGHNT and CDR2 is YYREEE (reference sequence). V was trimmed by 1 base and J by 5 bases, leaving 15 bases between them. The CDR3 protein is CASSLRGGVVETQYF. Here the CDR3 DNA reads TGTGCCAGCAGCTTGCGGGGCGGTGTTGTGGAGACCCAGTACTTC. Full variable domain (remainder filled in from reference TRBV5-4 and TRBJ2-5): ETGVTQSPTHLIKTRGQQVTLRCSSQSGHNTVSWYQQALGQGPQFIFQYYREEENGRGNFPPRFSGLQFPNYSSELNVNALELDDSALYLCASSLRGGVVETQYFGPGTRLLVL.

This clone was observed a few times. This chain connects TRBV30 to TRBJ2-5, with D hard to call. V was shortened by 0 bases and J by 5 bases, with 10 bases between the two germline ends. Germline V lookup: CDR1 GTSNPN, CDR2 SVGIG (reference sequence). This CDR3 has 13 amino acids. The CDR3 spells CAWSVNPKETQYF. The CDR3 DNA follows: TGTGCCTGGAGTGTAAACCCCAAGGAGACCCAGTACTTC.

The rearrangement joins TRBV29-1 to TRBJ2-7; 8 bases line up with TRBD1. Trimming at V came to 6 bases and at J to 3 bases, leaving 7 bases not matched to a gene. CDR1 is SQVTM, CDR2 ANQGSEA, per germline. This CDR3 is built from 13 residues. CDR3 nucleotide sequence: TGCAGCGTCTCGGACAGGGAAGGCTACGAGCAGTACTTC. Translation gives CSVSDREGYEQYF.

V gene TRBV10-3 combines with J gene TRBJ2-2; 11 bases agree with TRBD2. With 5 bases clipped from V and 0 bases from J, the junction kept 8 bases outside the gene matches. This CDR3 is 18 amino acids long. Germline CDR1 reads ENHRY; CDR2 reads SYGVKD. The CDR3 DNA is TGTGCCATCAGTACCCCGGGACTAGCGGACCCGAACACCGGGGAGCTGTTTTTT. Its protein product is CAISTPGLADPNTGELFF.

Only one count was recorded for this clone. The gene calls are TRBV29-1 and TRBJ2-3, with 10 bases matching TRBD1. V gave up 7 bases and J gave up 3 bases; unmatched junction bases: 1. Germline V lookup: CDR1 SQVTM, CDR2 ANQGSEA. The CDR3 extends over 12 amino acids. Here the CDR3 DNA reads TGCAGCGGGGGACAGGGGACAGATACGCAGTATTTT. This gives the protein CSGGQGTDTQYF.

The chain recombines TRBV7-3 with TRBJ2-2; 8 bases line up with TRBD1. Germline V gives CDR1 SGHTA, CDR2 FQGTGA. V shed 3 bases, J shed 2 bases, and the junction held 8 bases outside the gene matches. CDR3 size: 17 residues. DNA of the CDR3: TGTGCCAGCAGCTTCACCCTCGGACAGGGAAACACCGGGGAGCTGTTTTTT. Translation: CASSFTLGQGNTGELFF.